The source of this TCR beta chain is a study of blood T cells in healthy people across ages. Study conclusions and caveats: It was the long-lived donors that had more naive CD4+ cells and higher diversity than aged donors.

Every sample gave at least 5 micrograms of total RNA when it was extracted. The V end was cut by 0 bases, the J end by 5 bases, with 6 bases between. This CDR3 spans 13 amino acids. Germline V CDR1 and CDR2: SGHRS, YFSETQ. Comments on this clonotype: What it binds is not known.

Primers used in a second PCR of roughly 6 to 12 cycles were a sample-barcoded 5' primer and a J-beta primer mix. TCRdb processed the 5' RACE reads anew with MiXCR; each CDR3 protein has one entry. This sample has roughly 500,000 distinct CDR3 sequences; approximately 25% occur once, and the top ten carry approximately 8.7%. These same records also appear under a second study, on T cells of mothers and their children. From that paper: Every mother supplied over 8 million TCR beta CDR3 reads and every child 2.5 million to 3.5 million.

The sequence came from a boy under 18 in good health. V and J are TRBV5-1 and TRBJ2-1; D not certain. The material sequenced was blood. CDR3 bases: TGCGCCAGCAGCTTGGTTCCAGACAATGAGCAGTTCTTC. Protein: CASSLVPDNEQFF.